These 23 T cell receptor beta chains originate from one sample sequenced in a study of T cell repertoires in cytomegalovirus infection. These receptors' targets are unknown. From the reads, TCRdb called clonotypes with MiXCR, one entry per CDR3 protein. The data hold approximately 910,000 distinct CDR3 sequences, with about a third observed a single time. Specimen: cultured CD8+ T cells from PBMCs, collected from culture after CMV antigen stimulation. Source of these receptors: a human donor in good health (CMV status not recorded). Some clones in this sample may be carry-over from other donors' samples.

The chain couples TRBV4-1 to TRBJ2-1; TRBD1 might be the D (5 bases). The germline V gene encodes CDR1 MGHRA and CDR2 YSYEKL. The CDR3 has 12 amino acids. Trimming left V 1 base short and J 9 bases short, with 7 bases between. The CDR3 nucleotides are TGCGCCAGCAGCCAAGCAGGGCTTGAGCAGTTCTTC. This codes for CASSQAGLEQFF.

V is TRBV5-1 and J is TRBJ2-5; 7 bases map to TRBD2. V was clipped by 0 bases and J by 3 bases; unmatched bases: 8. This CDR3 contains 16 residues. Germline assignment: CDR1 SGHRS and CDR2 YFSETQ. The CDR3 DNA reads TGCGCCAGCAGCTTGGAATTCGCGGCGGGGGAAGAGACCCAGTACTTC. Its protein product is CASSLEFAAGEETQYF.

The genes are TRBV27 and TRBJ2-5; 11 bases map to TRBD1. The CDR3 is 17 residues long. Germline V gene lookup returns CDR1 MNHEY and CDR2 SMNVEV (reference sequence). With V trimmed by 5 bases and J by 5 bases, 13 bases remained unmatched. CDR3 sequence reads: CASSPRSGQGAWETQYF. The CDR3 DNA reads TGTGCCAGCAGTCCAAGATCCGGACAGGGGGCATGGGAGACCCAGTACTTC.

Points on this clonotype: A single base separates this from a much larger clone, so it may be a read error. This sequence joins TRBV7-2 and TRBJ2-5, with 10 bases matching TRBD2. With V trimmed by 5 bases and J by 5 bases, 8 bases remained unmatched. The CDR3 has 15 residues. The germline V gene encodes CDR1 SGHTA and CDR2 FQGNSA. The CDR3 protein is CASSPGTSDCETQYF. The CDR3 DNA reads TGTGCCAGCAGCCCCGGGACTAGCGATTGCGAGACCCAGTACTTC. Full variable domain (missing parts from reference TRBV7-2 and TRBJ2-5): GAGVSQSPSNKVTEKGKDVELRCDPISGHTALYWYRQSLGQGLEFLIYFQGNSAPDKSGLPSDRFSAERTGGSVSTLTIQRTQQEDSAVYLCASSPGTSDCETQYFGPGTRLLVL.

V usage is TRBV13 and J usage is TRBJ1-2, with D unresolved. Trimming cost V 5 bases and J 8 bases, with 15 bases left between them. This CDR3 is built from 13 residues. From germline, CDR1 is PRHDT and CDR2 FYEKMQ (reference sequence). The CDR3 DNA reads TGTGCCAGCAGCGTGGACCCCAGCAGGGGCTACACCTTC. It yields the protein CASSVDPSRGYTF.

Regarding this clonotype: A much larger clone sits a single nucleotide away, making a read error possible. This sequence joins TRBV7-6 and TRBJ2-7, with D maybe TRBD1 (6 bases). Germline lookup yields CDR1 SGHVS and CDR2 FNYEAQ. The ends were cut back, 1 base at V and 2 bases at J, with 18 bases in the middle. The CDR3 consists of 17 residues. CDR3 region: CASSLDGGSWGTYEQYF. The CDR3 DNA follows: TGTGCCAGCAGCTTAGATGGGGGCAGCTGGGGGACCTACGAGCAGTACTTC.

The sample holds a few counts of this clonotype. The chain employs TRBV7-9 and TRBJ2-7, with TRBD2 matching over 8 bases. This CDR3 contains 13 residues. Germline V lookup: CDR1 SEHNR, CDR2 FQNEAQ (reference sequence). V lost 4 bases to trimming and J lost 3 bases; unmatched junction nucleotides: 2. The DNA for the CDR3 is TGTGCCAGCAGCTCCCTAGCGGGCTACGAGCAGTACTTC. Its protein is CASSSLAGYEQYF.

The rearrangement joins TRBV6-5 to TRBJ1-3; no clear D. This CDR3 comprises 16 residues. From germline, CDR1 is MNHEY and CDR2 SVGAGI. The germline V and J ends were trimmed by 0 bases and 0 bases, with 9 bases remaining between them. The CDR3 DNA reads as TGTGCCAGCAGTTACTCGCTGGTTTTCTCTGGAAACACCATATATTTT. Amino acid sequence: CASSYSLVFSGNTIYF.

The J gene is TRBJ2-1, the V gene TRBV7-9; D not certain. Trimming took off 8 bases at V and 6 bases at J, with 14 bases between the two ends. Germline CDR1 SEHNR, CDR2 FQNEAQ (reference sequence). CDR3 length: 13 residues. CDR3 amino acids: CASGIGLLNEQFF. Written as DNA, the CDR3 is TGTGCCAGCGGAATAGGGTTACTCAATGAGCAGTTCTTC.

This clonotype occurred a few times. The chain is built from TRBV5-8 and TRBJ1-1, with unresolved D. CDR1 and CDR2 from the germline V gene are SGHTS and YDEGEE. V was clipped by 1 base and J by 1 base, with 11 bases between them. The CDR3 loop spans 15 amino acids. The CDR3 coding sequence is TGTGCCAGCAGCTTGTATGCAGGTCAGAACACTGAAGCTTTCTTT. This sequence encodes CASSLYAGQNTEAFF. Looking up the rest from reference TRBV5-8 and TRBJ1-1 gives the full variable domain: EAGVTQSPTHLIKTRGQQATLRCSPISGHTSVYWYQQALGLGLQFLLWYDEGEERNRGNFPPRFSGRQFPNYSSELNVNALELEDSALYLCASSLYAGQNTEAFFGQGTRLTVV.

The rearrangement links TRBV7-8 to TRBJ1-1; TRBD1 aligns across 9 bases. The CDR3 runs to 17 residues. V lost 5 bases to trimming and J lost 3 bases; unmatched junction nucleotides: 13. Germline lookup yields CDR1 SGHVS and CDR2 FQNEAQ. The CDR3: CASSTSPQGQGYTEAFF. Here the CDR3 DNA reads TGTGCCAGCAGCACCTCCCCCCAGGGACAGGGATACACTGAAGCTTTCTTT.

The V and J genes are TRBV7-9 and TRBJ2-1; 9 nucleotides agree with TRBD2. The CDR3 consists of 15 residues. Germline V lookup: CDR1 SEHNR, CDR2 FQNEAQ (reference sequence). The junction had 6 bases not matched to a gene; V was cut back by 1 base and J by 8 bases. CDR3: CASSLGTSVGDEQFF. CDR3 coding DNA: TGTGCCAGCAGCTTAGGGACTAGCGTAGGCGATGAGCAGTTCTTC.

This clonotype occurred once. The chain joins TRBV27 to TRBJ2-3, with a weak D call TRBD2 (5 bases). The germline gives CDR1 MNHEY, CDR2 SMNVEV (reference sequence). V was cut by 5 bases and J by 4 bases, with 16 bases left in between. This CDR3 has 15 residues. The CDR3 nucleotides are TGTGCCAGCAGTCCGCTCCAGGCCGGGGCAGATACGCAGTATTTT. Protein: CASSPLQAGADTQYF.

The chain combines TRBV27 with TRBJ2-5; D may be TRBD1 (7 bases). V lost 4 bases, J lost 4 bases, and 10 bases lay in between. This CDR3 has 13 residues. In germline, CDR1 is MNHEY, CDR2 SMNVEV (reference sequence). The CDR3 nucleotides read TGTGCCAGCAGTTCAGGGGGGACAGAGACCCAGTACTTC. This translates into CASSSGGTETQYF.

This clonotype was seen ten or more times. V gene TRBV7-2 combines with J gene TRBJ2-3; D not resolved. Germline assignment: CDR1 SGHTA and CDR2 FQGNSA. This CDR3 has 14 amino acids. V lost 4 bases, J lost 5 bases, and 13 bases lay in between. CDR3 sequence (DNA): TGTGCCAGCAGCTCTAACGCGGAATTAGATACGCAGTATTTT. This codes for CASSSNAELDTQYF.

The rearrangement uses TRBV2 and TRBJ1-1; D ambiguous. This CDR3 has 19 residues. V gave up 6 bases and J gave up 0 bases, with 26 bases separating them. CDR1 is SNHLY and CDR2 is FYNNEI in the germline V gene. The CDR3 sequence is CASSVDPTDPFVMNTEAFF. The DNA for the CDR3 is TGTGCCAGCAGCGTCGATCCAACGGACCCATTTGTCATGAACACTGAAGCTTTCTTT.

This clonotype was seen more than once but under ten times. J is TRBJ2-4 and V is TRBV12-3 or TRBV12-4, with 10 nucleotides matching TRBD2. This CDR3 has 18 residues. V was pared by 2 bases and J by 3 bases, with 10 bases of the junction left unmatched. The CDR3 coding sequence is TGTGCCAGCAGTTTACTAAGCGGTAGCGGGGGGCGCAAAAACATTCAGTACTTC. It codes for CASSLLSGSGGRKNIQYF.

There are a few counts of this clonotype. The chain combines TRBV4-3 with TRBJ1-2, with a possible D match to TRBD1 (5 bases). CDR3 length: 14 residues. The V gene lost 4 bases and the J gene lost 8 bases, with 17 bases spanning the gap. Germline CDR1 reads LGHNA; CDR2 reads YSLEER. The CDR3 sequence is CASSPLSGSEGYTF. DNA of the CDR3: TGCGCCAGCAGCCCCCTGTCAGGGAGCGAGGGCTACACCTTC.

The chain recombines TRBV6-6 with TRBJ1-2; perhaps TRBD1 as D (6 bases). Germline loops: CDR1 MNHNY, CDR2 SVGAGI (reference sequence). Deletions cut 5 bases from V and 4 bases from J, with 14 bases between. This CDR3 spans 14 amino acids. The CDR3 here is CASSGMTGSYGYTF. DNA of the CDR3: TGTGCCAGCAGTGGTATGACAGGCTCCTATGGCTACACCTTC.

This clonotype was seen repeatedly, ten times or more. CDR3 sequence (DNA): TGTGCCAGCAAGTTGAGTGGGAGCAATCAGCCCCAGCATTTT. It translates to CASKLSGSNQPQHF. The chain is built from TRBV2 and TRBJ1-5; D is undetermined. The V end was cut by 7 bases, the J end by 1 base, with 11 bases between. The CDR3 runs 14 residues. Germline CDR1 and CDR2: SNHLY and FYNNEI.

The chain is built from TRBV27 and TRBJ1-5; D not resolved. Trimming removed 5 bases from V and 2 bases from J, with 13 bases in between. The CDR3 is 15 residues long. Per germline, CDR1 MNHEY and CDR2 SMNVEV (reference sequence). The CDR3 sequence: CASSLQIGGNQPQHF. Written as DNA, the CDR3 is TGTGCCAGCAGTCTTCAGATTGGGGGCAATCAGCCCCAGCATTTT.

The CDR3: CASSKDRDGYTF. Here the CDR3 DNA reads TGTGCCAGCAGCAAAGACAGGGATGGCTACACCTTC. The V and J genes are TRBV9 and TRBJ1-2, with TRBD1 identical over 7 bases. This CDR3 has 12 residues. The germline V gene has CDR1 SGDLS and CDR2 YYNGEE. V trimming: 4 bases; J trimming: 6 bases; junction bases outside the gene matches: 3.

This clonotype came up many times. The genes are TRBV11-2 and TRBJ2-1; D not certain. The CDR3 contains 12 residues. Per the germline V gene, CDR1 is SGHAT and CDR2 is FQNNGV. Trimming took 1 base from V and 8 from J, leaving 6 bases between them. CDR3 in amino acids: CASSLVLHEQFF. In nucleotides, the CDR3 is TGTGCCAGCAGCTTAGTTCTTCATGAGCAGTTCTTC. The full variable domain, in which reference TRBV11-2 and TRBJ2-1 provide the parts outside the CDR3, is EAGVAQSPRYKIIEKRQSVAFWCNPISGHATLYWYQQILGQGPKLLIQFQNNGVVDDSQLPKDRFSAERLKGVDSTLKIQPAKLEDSAVYLCASSLVLHEQFFGPGTRLTVL.